A selection of T cell receptor beta chains follows, all from one sample in a study of OX40 agonist ivuxolimab in advanced cancers. Profiling relied on immunoSEQ multiplex PCR, and the TCRdb table lists in-frame clones only, not all of them. Among 50,000 to 65,000 clones, over 80% were seen once, and the ten largest hold about 4.3%. The sample in question was CD4+ or CD8+ T cells sorted from blood, obtained in a trial of the OX40 agonist ivuxolimab. The receptors come from an adult with an advanced solid tumor such as melanoma, head and neck, liver or kidney cancer. Both conserved end residues are part of each CDR3. The listing skips clone size in some rows; elsewhere it reads once, few, many or a size class.

clone_size,j_call,v_call,cdr3_aa
NA,TRBJ1-1,TRBV10-1,CASSDSANTEAFF
NA,TRBJ2-1,TRBV5-1,CASSSGTSGTEQFF
once,TRBJ2-7,TRBV28,CASSPPGGRLSSYEQYF
NA,TRBJ1-2,TRBV27,CASSLSAGGSYTF
NA,TRBJ2-7,TRBV5-1,CASSLFYRAYEQYF
NA,TRBJ2-7,TRBV14,CASSPIRGGEQYF
NA,TRBJ2-5,TRBV28,CASSSTILRETQYF
NA,TRBJ1-4,TRBV28,CASSTPGQGNEKLFF
NA,TRBJ2-5,TRBV7-2,CASSLAGGSLIRTQYF
NA,TRBJ2-2,TRBV30,CAWSVYGELFF
NA,TRBJ2-3,TRBV19,CASREYSGSGDTQYF
few,TRBJ1-1,TRBV19,CASSPHRGTEAFF
once,TRBJ2-1,TRBV7-3,CASSLQGRGEQFF
once,TRBJ1-4,TRBV4-1,CASSQDEGPRGEKLFF
NA,TRBJ2-2,TRBV18,CASSRQQGTGELFF
NA,TRBJ1-2,TRBV6-1,CASRARGYGYTF
NA,TRBJ2-2,TRBV5-1,CASSLAPIQGTGELFF
few,TRBJ1-1,TRBV5-1,CASSLDSFNTEAFF
few,TRBJ1-5,TRBV15,CATSSRARLSNQPQHF